These 27 T cell receptor beta chains were all obtained from the same sample, sequenced in a study of regulatory T cells in long-lasting Graves disease. The time point here: newly diagnosed GD, antithyroid drugs for less than 3 months. Extracted PBMC RNA gave rise to the TCR library. Building of the TCR beta libraries involved iRepertoire HTBI primers and Arm-PCR of CDR3 regions. A single record per CDR3 protein comes from TCRdb applying MiXCR to the multiplex PCR reads. The table includes over 350,000 distinct CDR3 sequences, approximately 15% detected once. The sample was also reused in another study, on T cells in Graves' hyperthyroidism and ophthalmopathy.

Sequencing used peripheral blood mononuclear cells (PBMCs), obtained at new diagnosis, from a patient treated with antithyroid drugs. These receptors were collected from a woman aged 40 to 50 with Graves disease.

The V and J genes are TRBV7-9 and TRBJ1-4, with D perhaps TRBD1 (5 bases). Germline V gene data show CDR1 as SEHNR and CDR2 as FQNEAQ (reference sequence). V was shortened by 5 bases and J by 7 bases, with 14 bases between the two germline ends. The CDR3 extends over 14 amino acids. The CDR3 DNA reads TGTGCCAGCAGCATACAGGCCGGAGGTGAAAAACTGTTTTTT. It yields the protein CASSIQAGGEKLFF.

This clonotype was observed at least ten times. V usage is TRBV6-2 or TRBV6-3 and J usage is TRBJ2-7; 9 bases are shared with TRBD2. The CDR3 consists of 14 residues. After removal of 6 bases from V and 4 bases from J, the junction contained 7 bases not matched to a gene. In germline, CDR1 is MNHEY, CDR2 SVGEGT. CDR3 amino acids: CASRGSSGSYEQYF. DNA of the CDR3: TGTGCCAGCAGAGGGAGTAGCGGGAGTTACGAGCAGTACTTC.

Ten or more counts support this clonotype. The chain couples TRBV7-3 to TRBJ1-6, with D unclear. Between the trimmed V and J ends, which lost 2 bases and 8 bases, there was a span of 7 bases. CDR3 size: 13 residues. Per the germline V gene, CDR1 is SGHTA and CDR2 is FQGTGA. For the CDR3, the DNA is TGTGCCAGCAGCTTACTTGCAGATTCACCCCTCCACTTT. This sequence encodes CASSLLADSPLHF.

This clonotype was counted at least ten times. The CDR3 reads CASRGLAGVTDTQYF. CDR3 in DNA: TGTGCCAGCAGGGGACTAGCGGGGGTCACAGATACGCAGTATTTT. The J gene is TRBJ2-3, the V gene TRBV12-3 or TRBV12-4; 14 nucleotides match TRBD2. V shed 6 bases and J 2 bases; nucleotides not matched to a gene: 1. This CDR3 contains 15 residues.

There are a few counts of this clonotype. This rearrangement joins TRBV6-1 to TRBJ2-7; D uncertain. The CDR3 spans 11 residues. CDR1 is MNHNS and CDR2 is SASEGT in the germline V gene. V was shortened by 7 bases and J by 3 bases, with 7 bases between the two germline ends. CDR3 sequence reads: CASTNGYEQYF. The CDR3 nucleotides are TGTGCCAGCACAAACGGCTACGAGCAGTACTTC.

The CDR3 here is CASSYSWAGDTDTQYF. CDR3 nucleotides: TGTGCCAGCAGTTACTCCTGGGCCGGGGACACAGATACGCAGTATTTT. The chain joins TRBV6-5 to TRBJ2-3, with D possibly being TRBD2 (5 bases). Germline CDR1 and CDR2: MNHEY and SVGAGI. V was cut by 0 bases and J by 2 bases, with 12 bases left in between. This CDR3 comprises 16 residues.

This clonotype has ten or more counts. This chain connects TRBV12-5 to TRBJ2-1; 10 positions agree with TRBD2. The CDR3 is 14 residues long. V gave up 8 bases and J gave up 7 bases; unmatched junction bases: 8. CDR1 and CDR2 from the germline V gene are LGHNT and FRNRAP. This chain's CDR3 is CASCLAGVVNEQFF. The CDR3 DNA is TGTGCTAGTTGTCTAGCGGGAGTGGTTAATGAGCAGTTCTTC.

Many counts were recorded for this clonotype. The gene calls are TRBV6-1 and TRBJ1-2; D not certain. Germline V gene data show CDR1 as MNHNS and CDR2 as SASEGT. V gave up 5 bases and J gave up 0 bases, with 13 bases separating them. The CDR3 is made up of 15 amino acids. CDR3 in DNA: TGTGCCAGCAGTCCCCCGGGTCAACCTAACTATGGCTACACCTTC. Translating it yields CASSPPGQPNYGYTF.

This clonotype was counted at least ten times. The rearrangement joins TRBV11-3 to TRBJ2-7, with D possibly matching TRBD1 (6 bases). Germline CDR1 and CDR2: SGHNT and YENEEA. The CDR3 is 16 residues long. The ends were cut back, 3 bases at V and 3 bases at J, with 18 bases in the middle. Written as DNA, the CDR3 is TGTGCCAGCAGCTTGGGGCTCCGGGACACCTACTACGAGCAGTACTTC. Encoded protein: CASSLGLRDTYYEQYF.

This clonotype has at least ten counts. This chain uses TRBV28 with TRBJ1-2; D gene ambiguous. The V and J ends lost 1 base and 5 bases respectively, with 8 bases between them. Germline V gene lookup returns CDR1 MDHEN and CDR2 SYDVKM. The CDR3 loop spans 13 amino acids. Here the CDR3 DNA reads TGTGCCAGCAGTTTATCAGCTAGTTATGGCTACACCTTC. This gives the protein CASSLSASYGYTF.

This clonotype has more than one count but fewer than ten. CDR3 nucleotides: TGTGCCAGCGGATCTTTAACTGGGACAGGGGAAGGGCATAGCAATCAGCCCCAGCATTTT. Translated: CASGSLTGTGEGHSNQPQHF. The genes are TRBV28 and TRBJ1-5, with 10 positions matching TRBD1. J lost 0 bases, V lost 8 bases, and 19 bases had no gene match. CDR1 and CDR2 from the germline V gene are MDHEN and SYDVKM. This CDR3 is built from 20 residues.

This clonotype was seen at least ten times. The chain joins TRBV9 to TRBJ2-5; 11 nucleotides align to TRBD1. CDR3 length: 16 amino acids. Trimming cost V 2 bases and J 4 bases; bases outside gene matches: 7. Germline CDR1 and CDR2: SGDLS and YYNGEE. The CDR3 bases are TGTGCCAGCAGCGTCAGTCCCGGGACAGGGGGAGAGACCCAGTACTTC. Encoded protein: CASSVSPGTGGETQYF. Variable domain in full (rest from reference TRBV9 and TRBJ2-5): DSGVTQTPKHLITATGQRVTLRCSPRSGDLSVYWYQQSLDQGLQFLIQYYNGEERAKGNILERFSAQQFPDLHSELNLSSLELGDSALYFCASSVSPGTGGETQYFGPGTRLLVL.

At least ten counts were recorded for this clonotype. This rearrangement joins TRBV30 to TRBJ2-7; TRBD1 matches 9 bases. The CDR3 has 14 residues. The ends lost 1 base at V and 1 base at J; junction bases unmatched: 2. CDR1 is GTSNPN and CDR2 is SVGIG in the germline V gene (reference sequence). CDR3 sequence: CAWSGGQGSYEQYF. The CDR3 nucleotides read TGTGCCTGGAGTGGGGGACAGGGTTCCTACGAGCAGTACTTC.

This clonotype was counted a few times. The V and J genes are TRBV14 and TRBJ2-7; TRBD2 aligns across 8 bases. This CDR3 is built from 16 residues. Germline V gene data show CDR1 as SGHDN and CDR2 as FVKESK. With 0 bases clipped from V and 2 bases from J, the junction kept 6 bases outside the gene matches. In nucleotides, the CDR3 is TGTGCCAGCAGCCAAGATTGGCGGGAGGCAGCCTACGAGCAGTACTTC. Protein sequence: CASSQDWREAAYEQYF.

The CDR3 DNA is TGCAGTGCTAGAGATGTGGGTACTCCCCCGTCGGAGACCCAGTACTTC. Translating gives CSARDVGTPPSETQYF. The rearrangement links TRBV20-1 to TRBJ2-5; the D is unclear. Trimming took off 0 bases at V and 5 bases at J, with 19 bases between the two ends. Germline V gives CDR1 DFQATT, CDR2 SNEGSKA (reference sequence). The CDR3 runs to 16 residues.

This clonotype was observed many times. This chain connects TRBV7-3 to TRBJ2-7; D might be TRBD1 or TRBD2, each matching 5 bases. The V end was cut by 0 bases, the J end by 2 bases, with 11 bases between. Germline CDR1 SGHTA, CDR2 FQGTGA. The CDR3 has 15 amino acids. The CDR3 DNA is TGTGCCAGCAGCTTAACGGGGGACGGGACCTACGAGCAGTACTTC. It specifies CASSLTGDGTYEQYF.

This clonotype has ten or more counts. The chain recombines TRBV7-9 with TRBJ2-7, with TRBD1 matching 10 bases. The CDR3 is 15 residues long. J was trimmed by 5 bases and V by 4 bases; bases with no gene match: 8. CDR1 is SEHNR and CDR2 is FQNEAQ in the germline V gene (reference sequence). In DNA form, the CDR3 reads TGTGCCAGCAGCTATTCCGGGACAGGGGCCCACGAGCAGTACTTC. It codes for CASSYSGTGAHEQYF.

This clonotype was observed many times. The chain recombines TRBV6-2 or TRBV6-3 with TRBJ2-3; no clear D. The CDR3 is 14 residues long. Germline V gene data show CDR1 as MNHEY and CDR2 as SVGEGT. V lost 5 bases to trimming and J lost 2 bases, with 11 bases between them. The DNA for the CDR3 is TGTGCCAGCAGTCAATCAAGTAACACAGATACGCAGTATTTT. Protein: CASSQSSNTDTQYF.

As for this clonotype: The likely explanation is a read error, given a far larger clone one base away. This chain uses TRBV11-3 with TRBJ2-7; 10 bases match TRBD1. V was clipped by 5 bases and J by 7 bases; unmatched bases: 11. The CDR3 sequence is 15 residues long. The V gene's germline CDR1 is SGHNT and CDR2 YENEEA. The CDR3 DNA follows: TGTGCCAGCAGCCGGGACAGGGGTTCCTACAATGAGCAGTACTTC. This translates into CASSRDRGSYNEQYF.

This rearrangement joins TRBV4-1 to TRBJ1-1; TRBD1 agrees at 12 bases. The germline V gene has CDR1 MGHRA and CDR2 YSYEKL. V gave up 0 bases and J gave up 7 bases; unmatched junction bases: 3. This CDR3 is built from 15 residues. The CDR3 DNA follows: TGCGCCAGCAGCCAAGAAGGGACAGGGGGCAGTGAAGCTTTCTTT. Protein product: CASSQEGTGGSEAFF.

Many counts were recorded for this clonotype. The chain is built from TRBV6-1 and TRBJ2-7, with 9 bases aligning to TRBD1. With 7 bases clipped from V and 4 bases from J, the junction kept 8 bases outside the gene matches. Germline CDR1 and CDR2: MNHNS and SASEGT. This CDR3 contains 14 residues. CDR3 amino acids: CASTLQGAVYEQYF. The CDR3 coding sequence is TGTGCCAGCACCCTACAGGGGGCGGTTTACGAGCAGTACTTC.

This clonotype came up many times. The chain is built from TRBV11-2 and TRBJ2-5; D unclear. CDR1 SGHAT and CDR2 FQNNGV come from the germline V gene. The V and J ends lost 2 bases and 2 bases respectively, with 15 bases between them. This CDR3 has 16 residues. The CDR3 reads CASSLRKKRSQETQYF. In nucleotides, the CDR3 is TGTGCCAGCAGCTTAAGGAAAAAGAGGTCACAAGAGACCCAGTACTTC.

The gene calls are TRBV12-3 or TRBV12-4 and TRBJ2-6, with a weak D call TRBD1 (5 bases). CDR3 size: 18 residues. The V gene lost 7 bases and the J gene lost 7 bases, with 26 bases spanning the gap. CDR3 loop: CASKIFERPGLVANVLTF. In nucleotides, the CDR3 is TGTGCCAGCAAAATTTTCGAGAGGCCAGGGTTGGTAGCCAACGTCCTGACTTTC.

Remarks on this clonotype: A single base is all that separates this from a far larger clone, so a read error is likely. The chain combines TRBV7-2 with TRBJ2-5; 11 bases are shared with TRBD1. The V gene's germline CDR1 is SGHTA and CDR2 FQGNSA. The V gene end was trimmed by 7 bases and the J gene end by 0 bases; junction bases not matched to a gene: 7. The CDR3 runs to 16 residues. The DNA for the CDR3 is TGTGCCAGCATCCACTGGGACAGGGGGGACCAAGAGACCCAGTACTTC. The encoded protein is CASIHWDRGDQETQYF.

This clonotype was observed once. V and J are TRBV11-2 and TRBJ1-1, with D tentatively TRBD1 (5 bases). The V end was cut by 8 bases, the J end by 4 bases, with 17 bases between. Germline CDR1 reads SGHAT; CDR2 reads FQNNGV. The CDR3 has 14 amino acids. CDR3 loop: CASGPGGGGTEAFF. DNA for the CDR3: TGTGCCAGCGGCCCGGGGGGGGGGGGCACTGAAGCTTTCTTT.

This clonotype came up a few times. The V and J genes are TRBV6-2 or TRBV6-3 and TRBJ1-1; a possible D gene is TRBD1 (5 bases). This CDR3 is built from 13 residues. The V and J ends lost 5 bases and 3 bases respectively, with 10 bases between them. The V gene's germline CDR1 is MNHEY and CDR2 SVGEGT. CDR3 DNA sequence: TGTGCCAGCAGTGGACCGACAGACACTGAAGCTTTCTTT. It codes for CASSGPTDTEAFF.

In its sample, this clonotype was seen many times. The J gene is TRBJ2-3, the V gene TRBV24-1; 9 nucleotides agree with TRBD1. Per the germline V gene, CDR1 is KGHDR and CDR2 is SFDVKD. J gave up 1 base and V 2 bases, and 0 bases lay outside the gene matches. The CDR3 runs to 15 residues. The CDR3 sequence is CATSDWTGGTDTQYF. CDR3 sequence (DNA): TGTGCCACCAGTGATTGGACAGGGGGCACAGATACGCAGTATTTT.